Listed below are T cell receptor beta chains from one sample, sequenced in a study of T cell changes during pregnancy in multiple sclerosis. Sequencing used immunoSEQ multiplex PCR; TCRdb keeps in-frame clones, though not all of them. The sample has more than 90,000 clones, about 91% seen once. This specimen was peripheral blood, taken in the second trimester of pregnancy. The receptors were gathered from a female donor with multiple sclerosis, enrolled in a pregnancy study. The CDR3 runs from the conserved cysteine through the conserved F or W. The D gene is left open where the match is weak.

DNA,CDR3,V,J,D
TGCGCCAGCAGCTTCGTCAGGGGATCGAGTTCACCCCTCCACTTT,CASSFVRGSSSPLHF,TRBV5-1,TRBJ1-6,.
TGTGCCAGCTCACCACGAATAGCGGGAGGAACTACAGATACGCAGTATTTT,CASSPRIAGGTTDTQYF,TRBV18,TRBJ2-3,TRBD2
TGTGCCAGCAGTTTAGGGGAGTGGGGTAAGCTAGGTTATGGCTACACCTTC,CASSLGEWGKLGYGYTF,TRBV28,TRBJ1-2,.
TGTGCCAGCAGCGCCTACCTAGCGGGAGGCCCCAATGAGCAGTTCTTC,CASSAYLAGGPNEQFF,TRBV7-6,TRBJ2-1,TRBD2
TGCAGCGCCTCGAGTTTAGCGGCGAACACCGGGGAGCTGTTTTTT,CSASSLAANTGELFF,TRBV29-1,TRBJ2-2,.
TGTGCCAGCAGTCTGACAGGGGGGGACCAAGAGACCCAGTACTTC,CASSLTGGDQETQYF,TRBV27,TRBJ2-5,TRBD1
TGTGCCAGCAGCCAAGTTGGGGGGACTAGCGGGAGCTCCTACAATGAGCAGTTCTTC,CASSQVGGTSGSSYNEQFF,TRBV4-2,TRBJ2-1,TRBD2
TGCGCCAGCAGCTTGGGGGGAGGGGGAACGATAAATGAGCAGTTCTTC,CASSLGGGGTINEQFF,TRBV5-1,TRBJ2-1,.
TGTGCCAGCAGCCCCGGGACTAGCGGCCTTTGGGAGACCCAGTACTTC,CASSPGTSGLWETQYF,TRBV5-6,TRBJ2-5,TRBD2
TGTGCCAGCAGCTTGGTTCGTATAGGAGGTCCTACCTACGAGCAGTACTTC,CASSLVRIGGPTYEQYF,TRBV5-6,TRBJ2-7,.
TGTGCCAGCAGCTCCGACAGGGAAGCTTTCTTT,CASSSDREAFF,TRBV25-1,TRBJ1-1,.